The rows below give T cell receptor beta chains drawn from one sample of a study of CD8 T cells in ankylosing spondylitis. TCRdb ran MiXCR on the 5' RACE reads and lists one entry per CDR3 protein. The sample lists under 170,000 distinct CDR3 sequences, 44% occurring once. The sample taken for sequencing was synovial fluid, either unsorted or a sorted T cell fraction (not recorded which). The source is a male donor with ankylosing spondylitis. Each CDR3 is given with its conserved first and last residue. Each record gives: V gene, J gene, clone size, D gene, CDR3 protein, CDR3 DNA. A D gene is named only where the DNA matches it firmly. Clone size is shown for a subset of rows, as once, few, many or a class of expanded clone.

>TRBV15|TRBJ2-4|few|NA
CATSSVDGSLAKNIQYF
TGTGCCACCAGCAGTGTTGACGGATCGTTAGCCAAAAACATTCAGTACTTC
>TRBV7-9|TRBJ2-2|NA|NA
CASSRGPRNTGELFF
TGTGCCAGCAGCCGAGGTCCTAGGAACACCGGGGAGCTGTTTTTT
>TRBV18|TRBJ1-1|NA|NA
CASSPPLGFIEAFF
TGTGCCAGCTCACCACCGTTAGGGTTCATTGAAGCTTTCTTT
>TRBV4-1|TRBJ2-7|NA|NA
CASSQEIGLPQPGQYF
TGCGCCAGCAGCCAAGAGATCGGGCTCCCCCAACCCGGGCAGTACTTC
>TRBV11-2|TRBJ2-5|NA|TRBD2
CASSLDGSSGGALEGETQYF
TGTGCCAGCAGCTTAGATGGCTCTAGCGGGGGGGCCTTGGAGGGAGAGACCCAGTACTTC
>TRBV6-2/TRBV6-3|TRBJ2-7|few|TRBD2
CASSYSRAGDPYEQYF
TGTGCCAGCAGTTACTCGAGAGCGGGAGACCCCTACGAGCAGTACTTC
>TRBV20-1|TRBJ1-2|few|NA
CSPGFGYTF
TGCAGCCCAGGGTTTGGCTACACCTTC
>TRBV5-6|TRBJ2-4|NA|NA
CASSLTPLNPIQYF
TGTGCCAGCAGCTTGACCCCCCTCAACCCCATTCAGTACTTC
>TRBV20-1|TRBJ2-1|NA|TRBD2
CSARREFYNEQFF
TGCAGTGCTAGGCGGGAGTTCTACAATGAGCAGTTCTTC
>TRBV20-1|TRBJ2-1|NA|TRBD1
CSASPTGHEQFF
TGCAGTGCTAGCCCGACAGGGCATGAGCAGTTCTTC
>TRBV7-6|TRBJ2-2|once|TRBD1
CASSFYRGAGELFF
TGTGCCAGCAGCTTCTACAGGGGAGCCGGGGAGCTGTTTTTT
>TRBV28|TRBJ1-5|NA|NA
CASSPGGYNQPQHF
TGTGCCAGCAGTCCGGGGGGATACAATCAGCCCCAGCATTTT
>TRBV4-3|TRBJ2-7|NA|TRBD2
CASSQVLAGFYEQYF
TGCGCCAGCAGCCAAGTCCTAGCGGGCTTCTACGAGCAGTACTTC
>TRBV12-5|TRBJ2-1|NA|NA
CASGHSPSSYNEQFF
TGTGCTAGTGGTCACAGCCCCAGCTCCTACAATGAGCAGTTCTTC
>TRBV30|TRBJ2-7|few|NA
CAWTPPGTNYEQYF
TGTGCCTGGACTCCCCCCGGGACAAACTACGAGCAGTACTTC
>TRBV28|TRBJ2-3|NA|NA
CASSLDRGTQYF
TGTGCCAGCAGTTTAGACCGAGGTACGCAGTATTTT
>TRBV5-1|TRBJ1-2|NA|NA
CASSSILLSGANYGYTF
TGCGCCAGCAGCTCAATCCTGCTTTCGGGCGCTAACTATGGCTACACCTTC
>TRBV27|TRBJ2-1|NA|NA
CASSLLGPTGHNEQFF
TGTGCCAGCAGTTTATTGGGCCCGACTGGACACAATGAGCAGTTCTTC
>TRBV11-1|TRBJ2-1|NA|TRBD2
CASSKTSGGPDNEQFF
TGTGCCAGCAGCAAGACTAGCGGGGGCCCGGACAATGAGCAGTTCTTC
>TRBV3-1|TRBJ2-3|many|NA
CASSHLYTDTQYF
TGTGCCAGCAGCCACCTCTACACAGATACGCAGTATTTT